The clone carrying this T cell receptor (beta chain) has just a few counts. What it recognizes is unknown. Sequencing was performed with immunoSEQ multiplex PCR; in TCRdb, only in-frame clones are kept and a portion is missing. The table has around 19,000 clones, around 84% seen once. This sample was taken from a study of T cell therapy after organ transplantation. Study-wide results and limits: Antirejection and antiviral medication effects could not be assessed.

The time point: 20-29 weeks after completion of therapy. The length of the CDR3 is 11 residues. V lost 5 bases and J lost 7, with 8 bases in between. Germline CDR1 and CDR2: LNHDA and SQIVND (reference sequence). Here the sequenced sample was CD8+ T cells from blood, taken after autologous CMV-specific T cell therapy. The V call is TRBV19, the J call TRBJ1-1; D not certain. This clonotype originated in a human patient who had received a solid organ transplant and had CMV disease. Part of the T cells may come from the graft donor. The DNA of the CDR3 is TGTGCCAGTAGTTCGCCCAGTGAAGCTTTCTTT. It yields the protein CASSSPSEAFF.